This T cell receptor beta chain was sequenced in a study of shared clonotypes between healthy human individuals. Libraries were prepared by immunoSEQ multiplex PCR; TCRdb keeps only in-frame clonotypes and omits some of them. The sample holds over 400,000 clones, over 70% seen once. Material: PBMCs. The TCR sequence derives from a middle-aged woman in good health. Some clones in this sample may be carry-over from other donors' samples.

The CDR3 loop reads CASSLSGGRTNEKLFF. CDR3 nucleotides: TGCGCCAGCAGCTTGAGCGGGGGCCGGACTAATGAAAAACTGTTTTTT. This chain connects TRBV5-1 to TRBJ1-4, with D possibly matching TRBD1 (6 bases). CDR1 is SGHRS, CDR2 YFSETQ, per germline. This CDR3 region has 16 residues. Trimming removed 1 base from V and 2 bases from J, with 12 bases in between.